The following is a T cell receptor beta chain sequence with its context. This entry is derived from a study of blood T cell repertoires in COVID-19. Study at large: Sample material is recorded as cDNA or gDNA derived from T cells, B-cell-depleted T cells, or PBMCs.

Clones were read by immunoSEQ multiplex PCR, and TCRdb kept only the in-frame ones, dropping some. In the table there are just over 300,000 clones, approximately 90% of which are singletons. Residents of about two dozen US areas, aged roughly 18 to 89 years, made up the participants. The clonotype comes from a woman younger than 30 who had recovered from COVID-19. What was sequenced was PBMCs or T cells enriched from blood (not recorded which).

The CDR3 region is CASSPRRSADGYTF. CDR3 bases: TGTGCCAGCAGCCCCCGTCGGAGTGCGGATGGCTACACCTTC. The gene calls are TRBV6-2 or TRBV6-3 and TRBJ1-2, with D unclear. The CDR3 runs 14 residues. The germline gives CDR1 MNHEY, CDR2 SVGEGT. Trimming took off 6 bases at V and 6 bases at J, with 17 bases between the two ends.